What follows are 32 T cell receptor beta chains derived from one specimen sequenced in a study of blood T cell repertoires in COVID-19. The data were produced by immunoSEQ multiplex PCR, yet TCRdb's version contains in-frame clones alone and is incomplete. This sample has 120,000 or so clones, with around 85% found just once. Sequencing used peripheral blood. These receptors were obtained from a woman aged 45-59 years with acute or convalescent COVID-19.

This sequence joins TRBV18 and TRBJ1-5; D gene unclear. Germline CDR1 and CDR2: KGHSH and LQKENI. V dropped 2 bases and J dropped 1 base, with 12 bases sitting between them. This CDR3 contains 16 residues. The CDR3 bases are TGTGCCAGCTCACCAGCAATAGCGACGAGCAATCAGCCCCAGCATTTT. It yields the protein CASSPAIATSNQPQHF. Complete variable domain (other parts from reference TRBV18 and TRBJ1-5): NAGVMQNPRHLVRRRGQEARLRCSPMKGHSHVYWYRQLPEEGLKFMVYLQKENIIDESGMPKERFSAEFPKEGPSILRIQQVVRGDSAAYFCASSPAIATSNQPQHFGDGTRLSIL.

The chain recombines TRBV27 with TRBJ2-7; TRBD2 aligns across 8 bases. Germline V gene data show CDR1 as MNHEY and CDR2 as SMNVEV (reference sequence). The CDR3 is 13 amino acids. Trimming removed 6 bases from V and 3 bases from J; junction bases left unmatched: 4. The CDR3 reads CASSGGGSYEQYF. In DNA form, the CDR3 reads TGTGCCAGCAGCGGCGGGGGGAGCTACGAGCAGTACTTC.

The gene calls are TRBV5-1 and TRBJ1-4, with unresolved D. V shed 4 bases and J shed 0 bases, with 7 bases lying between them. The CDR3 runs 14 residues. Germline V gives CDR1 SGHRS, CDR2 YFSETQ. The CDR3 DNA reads TGCGCCAGCAGCCCCGGGGCAACTAATGAAAAACTGTTTTTT. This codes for CASSPGATNEKLFF. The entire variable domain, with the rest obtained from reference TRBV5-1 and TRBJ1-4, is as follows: KAGVTQTPRYLIKTRGQQVTLSCSPISGHRSVSWYQQTPGQGLQFLFEYFSETQRNKGNFPGRFSGRQFSNSRSEMNVSTLELGDSALYLCASSPGATNEKLFFGSGTQLSVL.

CDR3: CASSPGTGEMYEQFF. The CDR3 bases are TGCGCCAGCAGCCCGGGGACAGGGGAGATGTATGAGCAGTTCTTC. This sequence joins TRBV5-1 and TRBJ2-1; 10 bases line up with TRBD1. Germline V gives CDR1 SGHRS, CDR2 YFSETQ. J lost 8 bases, V lost 4 bases, and 9 bases had no gene match. CDR3 length: 15 residues.

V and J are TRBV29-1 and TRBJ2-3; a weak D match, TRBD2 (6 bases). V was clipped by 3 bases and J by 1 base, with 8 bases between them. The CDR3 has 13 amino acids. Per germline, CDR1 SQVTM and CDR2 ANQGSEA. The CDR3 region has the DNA TGCAGCGTTGACTGGGAGGGCACAGATACGCAGTATTTT. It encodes CSVDWEGTDTQYF.

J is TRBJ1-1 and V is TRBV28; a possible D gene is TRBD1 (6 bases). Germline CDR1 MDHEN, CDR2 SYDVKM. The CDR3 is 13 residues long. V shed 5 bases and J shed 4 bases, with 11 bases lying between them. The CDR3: CASSHGQFTEAFF. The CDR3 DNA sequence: TGTGCCAGCAGTCACGGACAGTTCACTGAAGCTTTCTTT.

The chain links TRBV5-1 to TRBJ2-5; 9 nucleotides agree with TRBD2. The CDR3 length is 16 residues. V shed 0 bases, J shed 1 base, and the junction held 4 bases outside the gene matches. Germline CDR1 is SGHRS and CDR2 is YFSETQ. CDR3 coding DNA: TGCGCCAGCAGCTTGGATGCAGCGGGGGGCCAAGAGACCCAGTACTTC. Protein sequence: CASSLDAAGGQETQYF.

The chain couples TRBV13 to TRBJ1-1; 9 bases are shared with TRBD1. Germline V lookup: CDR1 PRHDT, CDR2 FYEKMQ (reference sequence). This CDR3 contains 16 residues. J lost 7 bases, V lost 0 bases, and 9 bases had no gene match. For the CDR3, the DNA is TGTGCCAGCAGCTTAGGACAGGGGGCGAGCATAGGTGAAGCTTTCTTT. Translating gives CASSLGQGASIGEAFF.

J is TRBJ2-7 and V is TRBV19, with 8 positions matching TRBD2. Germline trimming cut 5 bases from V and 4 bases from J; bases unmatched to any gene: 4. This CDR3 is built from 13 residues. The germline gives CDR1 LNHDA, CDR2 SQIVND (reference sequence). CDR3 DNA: TGTGCCAGTAGTCCGGGGGGGCAGTACGAGCAGTACTTC. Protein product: CASSPGGQYEQYF.

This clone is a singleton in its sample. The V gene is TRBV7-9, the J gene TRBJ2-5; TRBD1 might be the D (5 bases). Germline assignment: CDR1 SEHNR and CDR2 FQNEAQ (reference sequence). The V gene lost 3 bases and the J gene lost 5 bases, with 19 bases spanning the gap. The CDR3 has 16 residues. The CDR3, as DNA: TGTGCCAGCAGCTTCTCAAATATTGCAGGGCGGGAGACCCAGTACTTC. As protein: CASSFSNIAGRETQYF.

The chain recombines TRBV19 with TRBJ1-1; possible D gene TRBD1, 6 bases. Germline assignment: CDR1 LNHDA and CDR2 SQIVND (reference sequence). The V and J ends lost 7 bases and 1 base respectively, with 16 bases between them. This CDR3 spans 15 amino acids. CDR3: CASTDLQGSNTEAFF. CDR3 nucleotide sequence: TGTGCCAGTACCGACTTACAGGGTTCGAACACTGAAGCTTTCTTT.

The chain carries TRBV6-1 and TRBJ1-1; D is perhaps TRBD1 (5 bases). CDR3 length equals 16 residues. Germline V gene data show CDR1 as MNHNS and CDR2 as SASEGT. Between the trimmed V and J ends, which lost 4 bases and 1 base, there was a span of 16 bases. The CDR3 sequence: CASSARPFDRNTEAFF. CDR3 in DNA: TGTGCCAGCAGTGCCAGACCATTCGACAGGAACACTGAAGCTTTCTTT.

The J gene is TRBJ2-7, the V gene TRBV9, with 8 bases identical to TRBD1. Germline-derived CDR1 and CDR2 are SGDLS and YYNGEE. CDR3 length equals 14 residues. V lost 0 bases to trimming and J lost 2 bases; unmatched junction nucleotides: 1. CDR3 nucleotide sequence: TGTGCCAGCAGCGTAGGGACAGGGACCTACGAGCAGTACTTC. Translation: CASSVGTGTYEQYF.

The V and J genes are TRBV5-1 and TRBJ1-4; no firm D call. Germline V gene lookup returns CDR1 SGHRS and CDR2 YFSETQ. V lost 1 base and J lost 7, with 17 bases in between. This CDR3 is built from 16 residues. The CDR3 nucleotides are TGCGCCAGCAGCTTGAACGGCCCGGAATCGGGTGAAAAACTGTTTTTT. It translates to CASSLNGPESGEKLFF.

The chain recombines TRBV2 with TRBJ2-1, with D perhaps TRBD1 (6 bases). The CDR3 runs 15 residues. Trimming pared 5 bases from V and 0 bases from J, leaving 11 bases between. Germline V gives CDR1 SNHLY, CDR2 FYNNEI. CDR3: CASSYGQSSYNEQFF. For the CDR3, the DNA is TGTGCCAGCAGTTACGGACAGAGCTCCTACAATGAGCAGTTCTTC.

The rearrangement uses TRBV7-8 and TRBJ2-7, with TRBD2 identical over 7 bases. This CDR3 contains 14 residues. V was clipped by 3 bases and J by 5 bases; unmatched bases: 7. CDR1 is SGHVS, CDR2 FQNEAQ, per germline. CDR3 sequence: CASSFLSAGHEQYF. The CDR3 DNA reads TGTGCCAGCAGCTTTCTCTCAGCGGGGCACGAGCAGTACTTC. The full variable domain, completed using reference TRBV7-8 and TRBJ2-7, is GAGVSQSPRYKVAKRGQDVALRCDPISGHVSLFWYQQALGQGPEFLTYFQNEAQLDKSGLPSDRFFAERPEGSVSTLKIQRTQQEDSAVYLCASSFLSAGHEQYFGPGTRLTVT.

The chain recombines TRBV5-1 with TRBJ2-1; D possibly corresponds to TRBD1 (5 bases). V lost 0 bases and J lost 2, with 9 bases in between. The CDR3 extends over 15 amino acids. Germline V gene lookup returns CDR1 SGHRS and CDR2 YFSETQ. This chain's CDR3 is CASSLGGFTYNEQFF. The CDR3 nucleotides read TGCGCCAGCAGCTTGGGGGGCTTCACCTACAATGAGCAGTTCTTC. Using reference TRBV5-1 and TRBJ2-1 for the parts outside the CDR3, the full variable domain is KAGVTQTPRYLIKTRGQQVTLSCSPISGHRSVSWYQQTPGQGLQFLFEYFSETQRNKGNFPGRFSGRQFSNSRSEMNVSTLELGDSALYLCASSLGGFTYNEQFFGPGTRLTVL.

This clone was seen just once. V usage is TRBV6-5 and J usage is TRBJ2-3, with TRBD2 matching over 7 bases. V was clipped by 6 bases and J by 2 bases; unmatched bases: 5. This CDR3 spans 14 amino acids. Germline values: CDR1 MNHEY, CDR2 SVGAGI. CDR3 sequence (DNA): TGTGCCAGCAGCCAGCGGGGAACCACAGATACGCAGTATTTT. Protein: CASSQRGTTDTQYF.

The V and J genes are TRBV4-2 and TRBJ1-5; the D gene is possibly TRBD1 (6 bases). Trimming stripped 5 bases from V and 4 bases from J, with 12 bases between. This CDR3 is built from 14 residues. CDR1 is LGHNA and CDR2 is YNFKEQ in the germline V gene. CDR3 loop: CASSSGQLNQPQHF. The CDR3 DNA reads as TGTGCCAGCAGCTCAGGACAGCTAAATCAGCCCCAGCATTTT.

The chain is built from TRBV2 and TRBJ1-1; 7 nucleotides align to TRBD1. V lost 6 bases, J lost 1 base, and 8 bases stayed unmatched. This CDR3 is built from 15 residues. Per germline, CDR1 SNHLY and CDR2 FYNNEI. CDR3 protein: CASSRDREKNTEAFF. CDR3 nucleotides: TGTGCCAGCAGCCGCGACAGGGAAAAGAACACTGAAGCTTTCTTT.

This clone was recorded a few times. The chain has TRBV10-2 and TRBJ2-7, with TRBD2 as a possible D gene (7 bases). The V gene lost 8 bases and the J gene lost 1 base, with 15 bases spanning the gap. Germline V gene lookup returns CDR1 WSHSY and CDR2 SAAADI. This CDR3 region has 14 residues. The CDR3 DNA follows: TGCGCCAGCGGGGGGAGGGGGAGGTCCTACGAGCAGTACTTC. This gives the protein CASGGRGRSYEQYF.

The CDR3 loop is CASSPRDRQSYGYTF. CDR3 coding DNA: TGTGCCAGCAGTCCGCGGGACAGGCAAAGCTATGGCTACACCTTC. V gene TRBV6-5 combines with J gene TRBJ1-2; 8 bases match TRBD1. J was trimmed by 4 bases and V by 5 bases; bases with no gene match: 9. In germline, CDR1 is MNHEY, CDR2 SVGAGI. This CDR3 has 15 amino acids.

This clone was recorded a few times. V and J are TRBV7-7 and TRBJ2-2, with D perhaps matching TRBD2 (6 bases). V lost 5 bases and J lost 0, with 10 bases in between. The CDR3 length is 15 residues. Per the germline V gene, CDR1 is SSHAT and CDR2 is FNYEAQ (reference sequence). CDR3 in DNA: TGTGCCAGCAGCCCTAGCGTGGCGAACACCGGGGAGCTGTTTTTT. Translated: CASSPSVANTGELFF.

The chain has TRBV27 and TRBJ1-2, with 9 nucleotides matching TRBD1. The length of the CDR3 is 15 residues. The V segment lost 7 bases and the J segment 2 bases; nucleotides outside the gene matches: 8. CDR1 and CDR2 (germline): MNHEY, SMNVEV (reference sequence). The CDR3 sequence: CASKPGQGVNYGYTF. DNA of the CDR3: TGTGCCAGCAAGCCGGGACAGGGAGTCAACTATGGCTACACCTTC.

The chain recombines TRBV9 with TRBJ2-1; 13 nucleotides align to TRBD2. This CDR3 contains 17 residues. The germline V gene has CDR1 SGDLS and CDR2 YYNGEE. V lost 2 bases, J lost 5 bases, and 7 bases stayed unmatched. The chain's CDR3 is CASSVSPGTSGDNEQFF. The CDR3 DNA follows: TGTGCCAGCAGCGTCTCCCCCGGGACTAGCGGGGACAATGAGCAGTTCTTC.

The CDR3 sequence is CASSSGTGKDGYTF. CDR3 in DNA: TGCGCCAGCAGCTCTGGGACAGGGAAGGATGGCTACACCTTC. The rearrangement joins TRBV5-1 to TRBJ1-2, with TRBD1 matching 9 bases. CDR1 and CDR2 (germline): SGHRS, YFSETQ. The CDR3 has 14 residues. Trimming cost V 3 bases and J 6 bases; bases outside gene matches: 6.

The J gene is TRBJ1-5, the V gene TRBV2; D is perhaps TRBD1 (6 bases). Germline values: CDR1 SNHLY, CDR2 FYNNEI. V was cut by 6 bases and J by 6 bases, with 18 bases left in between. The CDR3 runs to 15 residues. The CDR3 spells CASRPQGGGFQPQHF. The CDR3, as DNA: TGTGCCAGCAGGCCACAAGGGGGGGGCTTTCAGCCCCAGCATTTT.

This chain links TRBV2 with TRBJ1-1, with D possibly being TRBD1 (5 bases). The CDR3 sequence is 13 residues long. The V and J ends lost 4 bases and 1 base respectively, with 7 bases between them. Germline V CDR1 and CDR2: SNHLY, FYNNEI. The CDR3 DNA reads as TGTGCCAGCAGTGGACAGAGGAACACTGAAGCTTTCTTT. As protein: CASSGQRNTEAFF.

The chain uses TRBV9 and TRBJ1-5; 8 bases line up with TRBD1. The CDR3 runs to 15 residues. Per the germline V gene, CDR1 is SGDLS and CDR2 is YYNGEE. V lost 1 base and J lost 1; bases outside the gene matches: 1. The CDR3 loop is CASSVSGGSNQPQHF. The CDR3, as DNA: TGTGCCAGCAGCGTATCAGGGGGCAGCAATCAGCCCCAGCATTTT.

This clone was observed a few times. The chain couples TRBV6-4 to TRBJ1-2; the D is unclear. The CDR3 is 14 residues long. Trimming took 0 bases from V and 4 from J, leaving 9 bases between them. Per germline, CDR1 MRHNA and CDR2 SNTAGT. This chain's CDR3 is CASSDSFRSYGYTF. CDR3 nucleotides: TGTGCCAGCAGTGACTCTTTTAGATCCTATGGCTACACCTTC.

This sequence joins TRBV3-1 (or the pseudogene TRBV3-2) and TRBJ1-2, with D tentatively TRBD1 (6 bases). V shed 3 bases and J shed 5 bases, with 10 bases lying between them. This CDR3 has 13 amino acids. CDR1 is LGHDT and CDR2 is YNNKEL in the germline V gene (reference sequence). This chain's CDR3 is CASSQTGEYGYTF. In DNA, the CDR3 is TGTGCCAGCAGCCAGACAGGAGAATATGGCTACACCTTC.

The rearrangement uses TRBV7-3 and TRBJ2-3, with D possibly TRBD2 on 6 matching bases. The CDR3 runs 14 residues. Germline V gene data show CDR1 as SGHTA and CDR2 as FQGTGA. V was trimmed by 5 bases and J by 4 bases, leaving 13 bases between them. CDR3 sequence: CASSLAPPPDTQYF. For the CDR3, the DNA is TGTGCCAGCAGCCTAGCGCCCCCCCCAGATACGCAGTATTTT.